A single sample is the source of the 10 T cell receptor beta chains below, sequenced in a study of blood T cell repertoires in COVID-19. Profiling relied on immunoSEQ multiplex PCR, and the TCRdb table lists in-frame clones only, not all of them. The sample has under 200,000 clones, 80% to 90% seen once. The sequencing sample was made of peripheral blood. The receptors were gathered from a man aged 35-49 years with active or convalescent COVID-19.

The gene calls are TRBV3-1 (or the pseudogene TRBV3-2) and TRBJ2-3, with D maybe TRBD2 (6 bases). V lost 2 bases to trimming and J lost 0 bases, with 18 bases between them. The CDR3 runs 18 residues. Germline CDR1 LGHDT, CDR2 YNNKEL (reference sequence). The CDR3 DNA follows: TGTGCCAGCAGCCAAAACCCTCTCCTAGCGCTGAGCACAGATACGCAGTATTTT. Protein product: CASSQNPLLALSTDTQYF.

The chain recombines TRBV6-5 with TRBJ1-1, with unresolved D. Germline assignment: CDR1 MNHEY and CDR2 SVGAGI. Trimming pared 6 bases from V and 3 bases from J, leaving 14 bases between. The length of the CDR3 is 14 residues. CDR3 coding DNA: TGTGCCAGCAGGACGGACGGGAGGGACACTGAAGCTTTCTTT. This codes for CASRTDGRDTEAFF.

The chain links TRBV11-2 to TRBJ1-5, with TRBD1 as a possible D gene (6 bases). This CDR3 spans 15 amino acids. V lost 2 bases to trimming and J lost 3 bases, with 11 bases between them. CDR1 and CDR2 from the germline V gene are SGHAT and FQNNGV. The CDR3 protein is CASSLTPGDNQPQHF. CDR3 sequence (DNA): TGTGCCAGCAGCTTAACGCCAGGGGACAATCAGCCCCAGCATTTT. Looking up the rest from reference TRBV11-2 and TRBJ1-5 gives the full variable domain: EAGVAQSPRYKIIEKRQSVAFWCNPISGHATLYWYQQILGQGPKLLIQFQNNGVVDDSQLPKDRFSAERLKGVDSTLKIQPAKLEDSAVYLCASSLTPGDNQPQHFGDGTRLSIL.

The rearrangement links TRBV3-1 (or the pseudogene TRBV3-2) to TRBJ1-2, with D unclear. The length of the CDR3 is 15 residues. Trimming took 0 bases from V and 1 from J, leaving 9 bases between them. Germline values: CDR1 LGHDT, CDR2 YNNKEL (reference sequence). CDR3 sequence: CASSQEAAINYGYTF. DNA of the CDR3: TGTGCCAGCAGCCAAGAGGCAGCGATTAACTATGGCTACACCTTC.

The chain links TRBV4-1 to TRBJ2-7, with 7 bases aligning to TRBD2. V shed 1 base and J 2 bases; nucleotides not matched to a gene: 2. Germline values: CDR1 MGHRA, CDR2 YSYEKL. There are 14 residues in the CDR3. The CDR3 protein is CASSQGTSAYEQYF. CDR3 bases: TGCGCCAGCAGCCAAGGGACTAGTGCCTACGAGCAGTACTTC.

V and J are TRBV28 and TRBJ1-5, with 9 bases fitting TRBD1. From germline, CDR1 is MDHEN and CDR2 SYDVKM. CDR3 length: 18 residues. V was clipped by 6 bases and J by 0 bases; unmatched bases: 12. The CDR3 loop reads CASSEAGTGINSNQPQHF. In DNA form, the CDR3 reads TGTGCCAGCAGCGAGGCCGGGACAGGGATTAATAGCAATCAGCCCCAGCATTTT.

This clone was counted between two and nine times. The sample contains more than one DNA sequence encoding this CDR3. This chain joins TRBV7-6 and TRBJ2-3; a possible D gene is TRBD2 (7 bases). Trimming took 3 bases from V and 0 from J, leaving 10 bases between them. Germline CDR1 reads SGHVS; CDR2 reads FNYEAQ. This CDR3 region has 15 residues. The CDR3 nucleotides are TGTGCCAGCAGCTTGGCGGGGGCTAGCACAGATACGCAGTATTTT. Protein sequence: CASSLAGASTDTQYF.

On this clone itself: Sequence at one end of the junction differs from germline and may be a read error. This chain uses TRBV7-3 with TRBJ1-2, with D tentatively TRBD1 (5 bases). The CDR3 is made up of 13 amino acids. Germline lookup yields CDR1 SGHTA and CDR2 FQGTGA. The CDR3 DNA reads as TGTGCCAGCAGCTCGCCAAGGGGCTATAGCTACACCTTC. It yields the protein CASSSPRGYSYTF.

J is TRBJ1-2 and V is TRBV27, with 7 nucleotides matching TRBD1. The germline CDR1 and CDR2 sequences are MNHEY and SMNVEV (reference sequence). V lost 3 bases and J lost 8; bases outside the gene matches: 9. The CDR3 is made up of 14 amino acids. The CDR3 loop is CASSLEGRGAGYTF. The DNA for the CDR3 is TGTGCCAGCAGTTTGGAGGGCAGGGGGGCGGGCTACACCTTC.

This clone was detected once. The V gene is TRBV15, the J gene TRBJ1-4; D is ambiguous. CDR1 is LNHNV and CDR2 is YYDKDF in the germline V gene (reference sequence). The CDR3 has 17 residues. V lost 1 base to trimming and J lost 0 bases, with 12 bases between them. The CDR3 region is CATSRVPSRTTNEKLFF. The CDR3 region has the DNA TGTGCCACCAGCAGAGTACCGAGTCGAACAACTAATGAAAAACTGTTTTTT.